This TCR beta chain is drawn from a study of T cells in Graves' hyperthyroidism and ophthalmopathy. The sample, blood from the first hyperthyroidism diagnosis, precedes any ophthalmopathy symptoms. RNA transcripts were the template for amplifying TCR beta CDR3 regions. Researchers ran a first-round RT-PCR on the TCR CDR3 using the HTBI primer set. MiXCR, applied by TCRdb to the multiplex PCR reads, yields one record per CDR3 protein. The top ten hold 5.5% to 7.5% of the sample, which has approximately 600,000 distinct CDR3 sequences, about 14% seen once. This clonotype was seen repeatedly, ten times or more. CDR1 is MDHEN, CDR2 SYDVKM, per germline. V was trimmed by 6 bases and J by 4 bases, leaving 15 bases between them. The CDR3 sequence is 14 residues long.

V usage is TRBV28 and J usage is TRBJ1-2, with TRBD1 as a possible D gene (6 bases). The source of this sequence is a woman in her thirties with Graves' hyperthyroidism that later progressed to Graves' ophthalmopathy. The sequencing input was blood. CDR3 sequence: CASSTGTLRYGYTF. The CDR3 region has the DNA TGTGCCAGCAGCACCGGGACACTACGCTATGGCTACACCTTC.